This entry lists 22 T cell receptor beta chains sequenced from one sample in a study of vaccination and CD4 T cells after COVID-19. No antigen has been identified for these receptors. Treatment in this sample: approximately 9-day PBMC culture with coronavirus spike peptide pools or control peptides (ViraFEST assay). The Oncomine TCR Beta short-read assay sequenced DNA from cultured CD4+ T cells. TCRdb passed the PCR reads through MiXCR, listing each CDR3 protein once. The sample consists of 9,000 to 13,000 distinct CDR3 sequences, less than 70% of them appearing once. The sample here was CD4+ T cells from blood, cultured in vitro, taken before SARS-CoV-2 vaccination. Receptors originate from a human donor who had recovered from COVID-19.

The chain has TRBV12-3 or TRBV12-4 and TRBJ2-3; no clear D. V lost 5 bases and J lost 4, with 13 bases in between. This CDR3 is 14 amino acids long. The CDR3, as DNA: TGTGCCAGCAGTCCGTTGGGTGGCGCAGATACGCAGTATTTT. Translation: CASSPLGGADTQYF.

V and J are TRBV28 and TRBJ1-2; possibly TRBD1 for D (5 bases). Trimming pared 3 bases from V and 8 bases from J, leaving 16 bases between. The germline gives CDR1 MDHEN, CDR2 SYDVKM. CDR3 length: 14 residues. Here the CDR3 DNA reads TGTGCCAGCAGTTTGTCGGGGGGAACAATCGGCTACACCTTC. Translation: CASSLSGGTIGYTF.

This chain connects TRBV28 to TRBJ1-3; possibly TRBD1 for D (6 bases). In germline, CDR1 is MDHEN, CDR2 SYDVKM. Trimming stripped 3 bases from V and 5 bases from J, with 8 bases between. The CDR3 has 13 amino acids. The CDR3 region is CASSLTGRNTIYF. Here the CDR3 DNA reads TGTGCCAGCAGTTTGACAGGTAGAAACACCATATATTTT.

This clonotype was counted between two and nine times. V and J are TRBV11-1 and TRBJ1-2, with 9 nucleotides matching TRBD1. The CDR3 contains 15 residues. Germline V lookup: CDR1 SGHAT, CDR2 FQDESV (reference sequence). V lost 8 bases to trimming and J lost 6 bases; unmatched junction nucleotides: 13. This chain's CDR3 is CASGPRNRDRDGYTF. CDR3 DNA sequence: TGTGCCAGCGGACCGCGAAACCGGGACAGGGATGGCTACACCTTC.

CDR3 sequence reads: CASSGGGRSYNEQFF. CDR3 sequence (DNA): TGTGCCAGCAGTGGGGGTGGGAGGTCTTACAATGAGCAGTTCTTC. The chain is built from TRBV6-1 and TRBJ2-1, with D maybe TRBD2 (6 bases). Germline CDR1 is MNHNS and CDR2 is SASEGT. With 4 bases removed from V and 4 bases from J, the gap between germline ends came to 14 bases. The CDR3 covers 15 residues.

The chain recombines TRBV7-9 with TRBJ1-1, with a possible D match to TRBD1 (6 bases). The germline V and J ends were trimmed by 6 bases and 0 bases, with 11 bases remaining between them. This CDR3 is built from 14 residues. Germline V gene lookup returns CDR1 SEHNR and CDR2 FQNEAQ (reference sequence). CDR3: CASRTYRVNTEAFF. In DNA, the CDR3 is TGTGCCAGCAGAACCTACAGGGTGAACACTGAAGCTTTCTTT. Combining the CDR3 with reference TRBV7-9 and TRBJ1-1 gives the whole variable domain DTGVSQNPRHKITKRGQNVTFRCDPISEHNRLYWYRQTLGQGPEFLTYFQNEAQLEKSRLLSDRFSAERPKGSFSTLEIQRTEQGDSAMYLCASRTYRVNTEAFFGQGTRLTVV.

CDR3 sequence reads: CASSPGGLGANEQFF. The CDR3 DNA is TGTGCCAGCAGCCCAGGGGGACTAGGGGCTAATGAGCAGTTCTTC. The gene calls are TRBV7-2 and TRBJ2-1; D may be TRBD2 (8 bases). The CDR3 contains 15 residues. V dropped 5 bases and J dropped 7 bases, with 18 bases sitting between them. Germline CDR1 reads SGHTA; CDR2 reads FQGNSA.

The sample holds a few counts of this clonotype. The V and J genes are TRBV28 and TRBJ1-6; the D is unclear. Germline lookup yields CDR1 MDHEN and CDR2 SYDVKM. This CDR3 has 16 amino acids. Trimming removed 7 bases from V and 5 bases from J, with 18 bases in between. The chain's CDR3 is CASNVRPGHDNSPLHF. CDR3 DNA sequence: TGTGCCAGCAATGTCCGTCCGGGCCACGATAATTCACCCCTCCACTTT.

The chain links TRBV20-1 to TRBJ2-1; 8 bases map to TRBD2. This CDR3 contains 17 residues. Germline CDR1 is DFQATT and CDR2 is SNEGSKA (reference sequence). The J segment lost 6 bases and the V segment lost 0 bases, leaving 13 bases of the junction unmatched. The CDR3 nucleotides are TGCAGTGCTAGAGAATTCCGCCTAGCGGGTTTTTCCAATGAGCAGTTCTTC. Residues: CSAREFRLAGFSNEQFF.

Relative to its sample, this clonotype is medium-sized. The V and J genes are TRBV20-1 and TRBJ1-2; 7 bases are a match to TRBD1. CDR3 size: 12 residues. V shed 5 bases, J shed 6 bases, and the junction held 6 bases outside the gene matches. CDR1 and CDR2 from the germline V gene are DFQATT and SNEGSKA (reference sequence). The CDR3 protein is CSADRQGDGYTF. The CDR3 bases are TGCAGTGCTGATAGACAGGGTGATGGCTACACCTTC.

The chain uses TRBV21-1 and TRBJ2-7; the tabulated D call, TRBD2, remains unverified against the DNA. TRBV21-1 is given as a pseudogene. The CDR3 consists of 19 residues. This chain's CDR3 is CASSLRTSGLSGDSYEQYF. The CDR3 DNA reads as TGTGCCAGCAGCCTCCGGACTAGCGGGTTAAGCGGGGACTCCTACGAGCAGTACTTC.

CDR3 region: CSAPKGLAGADEQYF. The CDR3, as DNA: TGCAGTGCTCCTAAGGGACTAGCGGGAGCCGACGAGCAGTACTTC. The chain has TRBV20-1 and TRBJ2-7; 14 bases match TRBD2. In germline, CDR1 is DFQATT, CDR2 SNEGSKA (reference sequence). The CDR3 totals 15 residues. After removal of 5 bases from V and 5 bases from J, the junction contained 8 bases not matched to a gene.

For the CDR3, the DNA is TGTGCCAGCAGTTCCCAGGGTCCCCTTCTTAGAGAGACCCAGTACTTC. It specifies CASSSQGPLLRETQYF. The J gene is TRBJ2-5, the V gene TRBV6-5; D perhaps matches TRBD1 (5 bases). V gave up 4 bases and J gave up 4 bases, with 19 bases separating them. This CDR3 is 16 amino acids long. The germline CDR1 and CDR2 sequences are MNHEY and SVGAGI.

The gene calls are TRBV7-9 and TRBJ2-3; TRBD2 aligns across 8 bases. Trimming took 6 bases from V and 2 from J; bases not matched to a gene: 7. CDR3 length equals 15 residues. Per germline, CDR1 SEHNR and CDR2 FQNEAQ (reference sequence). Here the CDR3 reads CASRRGLENTDTQYF. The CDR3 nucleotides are TGTGCCAGCAGACGGGGACTAGAGAACACAGATACGCAGTATTTT.

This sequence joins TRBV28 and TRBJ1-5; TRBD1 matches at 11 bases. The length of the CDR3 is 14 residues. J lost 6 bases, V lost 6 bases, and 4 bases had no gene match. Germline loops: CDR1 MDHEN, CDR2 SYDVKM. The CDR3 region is CASRPGQGGQPQHF. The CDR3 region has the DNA TGTGCCAGCAGACCGGGACAGGGGGGTCAGCCCCAGCATTTT.

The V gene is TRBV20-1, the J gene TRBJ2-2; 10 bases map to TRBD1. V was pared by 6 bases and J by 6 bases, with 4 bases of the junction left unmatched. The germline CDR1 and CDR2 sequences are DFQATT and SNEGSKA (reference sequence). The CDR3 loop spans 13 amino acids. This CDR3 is CSASGTGAGELFF. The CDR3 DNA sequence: TGCAGTGCCTCCGGGACAGGGGCCGGGGAGCTGTTTTTT.

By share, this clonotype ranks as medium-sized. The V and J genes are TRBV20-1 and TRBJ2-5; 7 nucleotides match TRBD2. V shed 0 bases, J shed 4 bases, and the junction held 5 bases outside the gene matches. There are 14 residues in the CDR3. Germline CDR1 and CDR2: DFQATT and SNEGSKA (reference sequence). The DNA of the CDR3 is TGCAGTGCTAGAGATCCTAGCGGACGAGAGACCCAGTACTTC. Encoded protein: CSARDPSGRETQYF.

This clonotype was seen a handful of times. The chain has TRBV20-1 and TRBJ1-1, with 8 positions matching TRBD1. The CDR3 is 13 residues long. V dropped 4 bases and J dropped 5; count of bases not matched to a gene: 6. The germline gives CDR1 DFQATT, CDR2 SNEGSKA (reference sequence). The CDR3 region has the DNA TGCAGTGCTATTTCCGGGACAGGAACTGAAGCTTTCTTT. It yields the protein CSAISGTGTEAFF.

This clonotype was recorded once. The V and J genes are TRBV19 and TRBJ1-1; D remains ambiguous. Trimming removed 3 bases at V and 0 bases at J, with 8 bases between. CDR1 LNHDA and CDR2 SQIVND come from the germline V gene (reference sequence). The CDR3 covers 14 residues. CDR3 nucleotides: TGTGCCAGTAGTATCGGCCAGATGAACACTGAAGCTTTCTTT. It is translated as CASSIGQMNTEAFF.

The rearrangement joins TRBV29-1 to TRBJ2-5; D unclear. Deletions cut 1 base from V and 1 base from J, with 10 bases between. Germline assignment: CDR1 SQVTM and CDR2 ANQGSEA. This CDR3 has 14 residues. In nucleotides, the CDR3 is TGCAGCGTTGAAGGGAACTCGGTCCAAGAGACCCAGTACTTC. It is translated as CSVEGNSVQETQYF.

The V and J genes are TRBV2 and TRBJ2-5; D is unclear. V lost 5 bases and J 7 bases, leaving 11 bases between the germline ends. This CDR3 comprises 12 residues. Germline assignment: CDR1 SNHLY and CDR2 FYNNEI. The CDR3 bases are TGTGCCAGCAGTCTCTCCGGTTGGACCCAGTACTTC. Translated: CASSLSGWTQYF.

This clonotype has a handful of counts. The CDR3 reads CSASPDRVPVSNQPQHF. CDR3 sequence (DNA): TGCAGTGCTAGCCCCGACAGGGTTCCCGTTAGCAATCAGCCCCAGCATTTT. The V and J genes are TRBV20-1 and TRBJ1-5, with 7 bases lining up with TRBD1. This CDR3 is built from 17 residues. V lost 3 bases, J lost 0 bases, and 11 bases stayed unmatched. Germline V gene lookup returns CDR1 DFQATT and CDR2 SNEGSKA (reference sequence).